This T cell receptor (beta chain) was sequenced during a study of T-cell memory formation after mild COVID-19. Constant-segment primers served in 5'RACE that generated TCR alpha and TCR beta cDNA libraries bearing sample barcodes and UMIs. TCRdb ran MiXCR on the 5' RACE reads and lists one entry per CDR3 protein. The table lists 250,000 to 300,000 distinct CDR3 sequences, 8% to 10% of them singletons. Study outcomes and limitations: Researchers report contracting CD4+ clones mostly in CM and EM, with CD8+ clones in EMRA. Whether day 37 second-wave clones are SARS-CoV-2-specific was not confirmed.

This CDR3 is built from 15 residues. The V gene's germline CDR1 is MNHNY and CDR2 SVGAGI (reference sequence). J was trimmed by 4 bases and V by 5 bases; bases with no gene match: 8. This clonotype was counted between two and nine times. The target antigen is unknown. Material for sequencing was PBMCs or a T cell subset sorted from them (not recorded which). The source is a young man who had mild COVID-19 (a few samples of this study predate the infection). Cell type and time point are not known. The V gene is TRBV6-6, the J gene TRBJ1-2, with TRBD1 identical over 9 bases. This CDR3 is CASSPRTGAAYGYTF. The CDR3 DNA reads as TGTGCCAGCAGTCCGAGGACAGGGGCAGCCTATGGCTACACCTTC.